A selection of T cell receptor beta chains follows, all from one sample in a study of T cells after yellow fever vaccination. TCRdb reprocessed the 5' RACE reads via MiXCR and lists one record per CDR3 protein. In the table there are around 340,000 distinct CDR3 sequences, roughly 8.7% of which are singletons. The sequencing here drew on PBMCs, taken on the day of the first yellow fever vaccination. Receptors were obtained from a man aged 18-30 years who received the YFV17D yellow fever vaccine. The CDR3 runs from the conserved cysteine through the conserved F or W. The D gene is left open where the match is weak. Size values are once, few and many counts, or a class for expanded clones, and some rows have none.

clone_size,v_call,d_call,j_call,cdr3_nt,cdr3_aa
many,TRBV11-2,.,TRBJ1-2,TGTGCCAGCAGCCGACAGGAGGCTAACTATGGCTACACCTTC,CASSRQEANYGYTF
.,TRBV4-3,.,TRBJ2-5,TGCGCCAGCAGCCAAGGGGCGAAAGAGACCCAGTACTTC,CASSQGAKETQYF
few,TRBV15,.,TRBJ1-5,TGTGCCACCAGCAGGAACCTGGACACCTATCAGCCCCAGCATTTT,CATSRNLDTYQPQHF
few,TRBV2,.,TRBJ2-7,TGTGCCAGCAATCGGCCAGAGCAGTACTTC,CASNRPEQYF
many,TRBV20-1,TRBD2,TRBJ2-1,TGCAGTGCCCTAGGACTAGGTAATGAGCAGTTCTTC,CSALGLGNEQFF
many,TRBV12-3/TRBV12-4,.,TRBJ2-3,TGTGCCAGCACGGGTAGCACAGATACGCAGTATTTT,CASTGSTDTQYF
.,TRBV5-4,TRBD1,TRBJ2-7,TGTGCCAGCAGCCGACCCGGGACAGGGGTCAACGAGCAGTACTTC,CASSRPGTGVNEQYF
.,TRBV7-6,TRBD1,TRBJ2-5,TGTGCCAGCAGCTCGGGGCAGGGGGCAACCCAGTACTTC,CASSSGQGATQYF
few,TRBV7-8,TRBD1,TRBJ1-2,TGTGCCAGCAGCTTAGTTATTTTAAGGGACAGTATTCATGGCTACACCTTC,CASSLVILRDSIHGYTF
.,TRBV7-2,TRBD2,TRBJ2-3,TGTGCCAGCAGCTTAATGGCGGGGGGGATTGATACGCAGTATTTT,CASSLMAGGIDTQYF
few,TRBV7-9,TRBD1,TRBJ2-3,TGTGCCAGCAGCTTAAACCTCGGGACAGCAGTCACAGATACGCAGTATTTT,CASSLNLGTAVTDTQYF
few,TRBV29-1,.,TRBJ2-7,TGCAGCGTTTTAGGCCAGAACGAGAGACGGCAGTACTTC,CSVLGQNERRQYF
many,TRBV28,TRBD1,TRBJ2-3,TGTGCCAGCAGTCTAACAGGGGAAAGCACAGATACGCAGTATTTT,CASSLTGESTDTQYF
.,TRBV7-9,TRBD2,TRBJ2-5,TGTGCCAGCAGCATCCCTAGCGGGGGGACGAAGACCCAGTACTTC,CASSIPSGGTKTQYF
few,TRBV7-2,TRBD2,TRBJ2-1,TGTGCCAGCAGCTTAGTTGGGACTAGCGGGGGGGCCAATGAGCAGTTCTTC,CASSLVGTSGGANEQFF
many,TRBV10-3,TRBD1,TRBJ2-7,TGTGCCATCAGTGAGTCGGACAGGGGAAGTGGCTACGAGCAGTACTTC,CAISESDRGSGYEQYF
few,TRBV18,TRBD1,TRBJ1-3,TGTGCCAGCTCATCCGGGACAGGGTTCTCTGGAAACACCATATATTTT,CASSSGTGFSGNTIYF
many,TRBV30,TRBD1,TRBJ1-4,TGTGCCTGGAGTGTACAGGGGAGCGGAAAACTGTTTTTT,CAWSVQGSGKLFF
many,TRBV27,.,TRBJ2-7,TGTGCCAGCAGAACAGAGTCCTACGAGCAGTACTTC,CASRTESYEQYF
.,TRBV5-1,.,TRBJ2-5,TGCGCCAGCAGCTTGAGGTACCAAGAGACCCAGTACTTC,CASSLRYQETQYF
few,TRBV10-1,TRBD1,TRBJ2-1,TGCGCCAGCAGTGAGGGCAGGGGGTATCCCAATGAGCAGTTCTTC,CASSEGRGYPNEQFF
.,TRBV6-2/TRBV6-3,TRBD1,TRBJ1-5,TGTGCCAGCAGTCACAATGACAGGGCACCGCAGCCCCAGCATTTT,CASSHNDRAPQPQHF
many,TRBV7-2,.,TRBJ2-5,TGTGCCAGCAGCTCCGACATCCGAGAGACCCAGTACTTC,CASSSDIRETQYF
few,TRBV29-1,.,TRBJ1-1,TGCAGCGTAGGGAGGGTGGGGGCCGACGCTGAAGCTTTCTTT,CSVGRVGADAEAFF
few,TRBV14,.,TRBJ1-5,TGTGCCAGCAGCCCGGGGGCGCGGGAGCCCCAGCATTTT,CASSPGAREPQHF
few,TRBV4-2,TRBD2,TRBJ2-1,TGTGCCAGCAGCGGGCCGGGGGGGGTAAATGAGCAGTTCTTC,CASSGPGGVNEQFF
few,TRBV4-3,.,TRBJ2-7,TGCGCCAGCAGCCAAGACTATGGGTCTTGGAGCGAGCAGTACTTC,CASSQDYGSWSEQYF
few,TRBV5-5,.,TRBJ1-5,TGTGCCAGCAGCTGGAATGATAGCCTGAAACATCAGCCCCAGCATTTT,CASSWNDSLKHQPQHF
.,TRBV29-1,.,TRBJ2-3,TGCAGCGCCGGGCCGTCAGATACGCAGTATTTT,CSAGPSDTQYF
.,TRBV6-2/TRBV6-3,.,TRBJ2-7,TGTGCCAGTCGTGGGGGAGTTGGGCTACGGCAGTACTTC,CASRGGVGLRQYF
.,TRBV6-2/TRBV6-3,TRBD2,TRBJ2-1,TGTGCCAGCAGTTACTCGCTAGCGGGGGGGCTCCGGGAGCAGTTCTTC,CASSYSLAGGLREQFF
few,TRBV7-2,.,TRBJ2-3,TGTGCCAGCAGCTTAGAAGAGGGGGGAGAAGATACGCAGTATTTT,CASSLEEGGEDTQYF
.,TRBV14,.,TRBJ2-7,TGTGCCAGCAGCCAGACGGGCTCCTACGAGCAGTACTTC,CASSQTGSYEQYF
.,TRBV6-6,.,TRBJ2-7,TGTGCCGCCGCGCGGGGGCGACGGGACGAGCAGTACTTC,CAAARGRRDEQYF
many,TRBV6-1,TRBD2,TRBJ2-1,TGTGCCAGCCGTGGAGCTAGCGGGGGGGCCGCCTACAATGAGCAGTTCTTC,CASRGASGGAAYNEQFF
.,TRBV6-1,.,TRBJ1-2,TGTGCCAGCAGTCCCGGGGGGCGGGGAAGGTATGGCTACACCTTC,CASSPGGRGRYGYTF
few,TRBV6-2/TRBV6-3,.,TRBJ2-3,TGTGCCAGCCTAACTTTCGGGGGCCGGAAAGATACGCAGTATTTT,CASLTFGGRKDTQYF
.,TRBV28,.,TRBJ1-1,TGTGCCAGCAGTTTATCTCTGGGTACTGAAGCTTTCTTT,CASSLSLGTEAFF
.,TRBV18,.,TRBJ1-6,TGTGCCAGCTCAACTGAGCCGGGACGGCTCCCCTTCTATAATTCACCCCTCCACTTT,CASSTEPGRLPFYNSPLHF
.,TRBV7-9,.,TRBJ2-3,TGTGCCGTATCCGGGGCCACAGATACGCAGTATTTT,CAVSGATDTQYF
.,TRBV19,.,TRBJ1-2,TGTGCCAGTAGTCCCGACAGCTTCTATGGCTACACCTTC,CASSPDSFYGYTF
.,TRBV10-3,.,TRBJ2-3,TGTGCCATCAAGGGGGGTAGCACAGATACGCAGTATTTT,CAIKGGSTDTQYF
few,TRBV20-1,TRBD1,TRBJ1-1,TGCAGTGCTAGGCACTTCGACAGGGTGAACACTGAAGCTTTCTTT,CSARHFDRVNTEAFF
many,TRBV4-1,TRBD1,TRBJ1-5,TGCGCCAGCAGCCAGGGACAGGGGATAGGGCCCCAGCATTTT,CASSQGQGIGPQHF
.,TRBV5-1,.,TRBJ2-1,TGCGCCAGCAGCTTGGGGGACCCGGGGGGCCATTACAATGAGCAGTTCTTC,CASSLGDPGGHYNEQFF